Here is one T cell receptor (beta chain) with its context. Repertoires were generated with immunoSEQ multiplex PCR, while TCRdb's copy carries only in-frame clones and drops some. The sample has 69,000 or so clones; 80% are singletons. The data were obtained in a study of early stage breast cancer tumors. The specimen was blood. The source of this sequence is a person aged 40 to 49 with breast cancer.

CDR3 in DNA: TGTGCCAGTACCTGGGGAGGGGATCAGCCCCAGCATTTT. Amino acid sequence: CASTWGGDQPQHF. The chain recombines TRBV19 with TRBJ1-5; D might be TRBD1 (5 bases). The V end was cut by 7 bases, the J end by 5 bases, with 12 bases between. This CDR3 contains 13 residues. Germline CDR1 LNHDA, CDR2 SQIVND (reference sequence).